This passage covers 30 T cell receptor beta chains from one sample sequenced in a study of prognosis after radiotherapy for stage I lung cancer. Amplicons of TCR beta CDR3 were generated from genomic DNA by two-round multiplex PCR. Individual primers that were specific to each TRBV and TRBJ gene served in first-round PCR. TCRdb redid the calling of the multiplex PCR reads with MiXCR, one entry per CDR3 protein. The repertoire holds about 14,000 distinct CDR3 sequences, with approximately 60% as singletons. The sequencing here drew on PBMCs, taken before or after stereotactic body radiation therapy (not recorded which). Receptors were obtained from a donor aged 50 or older with non-small cell lung cancer.

The chain employs TRBV20-1 and TRBJ1-2, with 9 bases aligning to TRBD1. This CDR3 contains 14 residues. CDR1 and CDR2 (germline): DFQATT, SNEGSKA (reference sequence). The V gene end was trimmed by 6 bases and the J gene end by 4 bases; junction bases not matched to a gene: 9. The CDR3, as DNA: TGCAGTGCCCCCAAAACGGACAGGGGCTATGGCTACACCTTC. Its translation: CSAPKTDRGYGYTF.

The V gene is TRBV5-1, the J gene TRBJ2-5; TRBD2 matches 9 bases. The CDR3 consists of 16 residues. CDR1 and CDR2 from the germline V gene are SGHRS and YFSETQ. V dropped 0 bases and J dropped 2; count of bases not matched to a gene: 5. The CDR3 reads CASSLDGSGSQETQYF. The CDR3 DNA sequence: TGCGCCAGCAGCTTGGATGGTAGCGGGAGTCAAGAGACCCAGTACTTC.

V is TRBV10-3 and J is TRBJ1-4, with 7 bases aligning to TRBD1. Germline CDR1 and CDR2: ENHRY and SYGVKD. Trimming at V came to 4 bases and at J to 13 bases, leaving 9 bases not matched to a gene. The CDR3 sequence is 13 residues long. CDR3: CAISVGGGAGLFF. The DNA for the CDR3 is TGTGCCATCAGTGTTGGAGGGGGCGCGGGACTGTTTTTT.

This CDR3 is CASSYSVSGVGTQYF. Written as DNA, the CDR3 is TGTGCCAGCAGTTACTCGGTTAGCGGGGTGGGGACCCAGTACTTC. The chain carries TRBV6-2 or TRBV6-3 and TRBJ2-5, with TRBD2 matching 8 bases. The J segment lost 7 bases and the V segment lost 0 bases, leaving 7 bases of the junction unmatched. CDR3 size: 15 residues. Per germline, CDR1 MNHEY and CDR2 SVGEGT.

This sequence joins TRBV9 and TRBJ2-1, with D possibly being TRBD2 (5 bases). The CDR3 loop spans 12 amino acids. The germline gives CDR1 SGDLS, CDR2 YYNGEE. V was cut by 3 bases and J by 6 bases, with 7 bases left in between. The CDR3 bases are TGTGCCAGCAGCGCCGGACTCAATGAGCAGTTCTTC. It specifies CASSAGLNEQFF.

This clonotype has a single count. The gene calls are TRBV12-3 or TRBV12-4 and TRBJ2-2; 8 bases map to TRBD1. This CDR3 region has 16 residues. J was trimmed by 3 bases and V by 2 bases; bases with no gene match: 5. The CDR3 DNA sequence: TGTGCCAGCAGTTTACGGACAGGGCGGGACACCGGGGAGCTGTTTTTT. Its translation is CASSLRTGRDTGELFF.

As regards this clonotype: A far larger clone is one nucleotide away, so this likely arose from a read error. The chain is built from TRBV6-9 and TRBJ1-1; a weak D match, TRBD1 (6 bases). The V gene lost 9 bases and the J gene lost 1 base, with 12 bases spanning the gap. Germline lookup yields CDR1 MNHGY and CDR2 SVAAGI. The CDR3 totals 13 residues. The CDR3 region has the DNA TGTGCCAGAAGTGGGACAAGGAACACTGAAGCTTTCTTT. Translating it yields CARSGTRNTEAFF.

This clonotype was counted only a few times. This could be a read error, since a much larger clone is one nucleotide away. The chain carries TRBV6-5 and TRBJ2-4; the D is unclear. The ends were cut back, 0 bases at V and 1 base at J, with 10 bases in the middle. The germline gives CDR1 MNHEY, CDR2 SVGAGI. This CDR3 is built from 16 residues. The CDR3 reads CASSYSVVGAKNIQYF. CDR3 DNA sequence: TGTGCCAGCAGTTACTCGGTCGTAGGGGCCAAAAACATTCAGTACTTC.

Sample share makes this clonotype medium-sized (0.01 to 0.1%). This chain connects TRBV28 to TRBJ2-7, with a tentative D call TRBD2 (5 bases). Per germline, CDR1 MDHEN and CDR2 SYDVKM. The germline V and J ends were trimmed by 1 base and 0 bases, with 10 bases remaining between them. The CDR3 length is 15 residues. CDR3 residues: CASSLSPGISYEQYF. The CDR3 nucleotides read TGTGCCAGCAGTTTATCCCCCGGGATCTCCTACGAGCAGTACTTC.

The V and J genes are TRBV24-1 and TRBJ1-2; D may be TRBD1 (6 bases). Germline CDR1 and CDR2: KGHDR and SFDVKD. V was shortened by 4 bases and J by 7 bases, with 12 bases between the two germline ends. The CDR3 runs 13 residues. This chain's CDR3 is CATSDRYRAGYTF. For the CDR3, the DNA is TGTGCCACCAGTGACCGATACAGGGCTGGCTACACCTTC.

Judged by abundance, this clonotype is medium-sized (0.01 to 0.1%). The V gene is TRBV20-1, the J gene TRBJ2-7; 8 nucleotides align to TRBD2. This CDR3 has 14 amino acids. V was pared by 6 bases and J by 2 bases, with 9 bases of the junction left unmatched. Looked up from germline, CDR1 is DFQATT and CDR2 is SNEGSKA (reference sequence). For the CDR3, the DNA is TGCAGTGCCCCCAGACAGCGGGGGACCTACGAGCAGTACTTC. Its translation: CSAPRQRGTYEQYF.

The table lists this clonotype with a few counts. The gene calls are TRBV24-1 and TRBJ2-1; 14 positions agree with TRBD2. The length of the CDR3 is 17 residues. Germline values: CDR1 KGHDR, CDR2 SFDVKD. Germline trimming cut 10 bases from V and 6 bases from J; bases unmatched to any gene: 13. In DNA, the CDR3 is TGTGCCACTAGCGATACTACGGGACTAGCGGGAGTCAATGAGCAGTTCTTC. Translated, it gives CATSDTTGLAGVNEQFF.

With respect to this clonotype: A far bigger clonotype differs at one base, so this is likely a read error. The gene calls are TRBV6-8 and TRBJ1-5; 7 nucleotides match TRBD1. The CDR3 sequence is 14 residues long. The V and J ends lost 9 bases and 4 bases, in that order; junction bases with no gene match: 9. In germline, CDR1 is MNHGY, CDR2 SAAAGT. For the CDR3, the DNA is TGTGCCAGAATTAGTTTGACAGGGAATCAGCCCCAGCATTTT. Amino acid sequence: CARISLTGNQPQHF.

For this clonotype: A much larger clonotype is one base distant, so this may be a read error. The chain joins TRBV20-1 to TRBJ2-5; 7 bases line up with TRBD2. The junction had 18 bases not matched to a gene; V was cut back by 0 bases and J by 8 bases. Germline CDR1 and CDR2: DFQATT and SNEGSKA (reference sequence). The CDR3 is made up of 17 amino acids. DNA of the CDR3: TGCAGTGCTAGAGAGCCCATGGTGCGCGGGAGAGGGGATACCCAGTACTTC. This sequence encodes CSAREPMVRGRGDTQYF.

This clonotype was found many times. The chain employs TRBV2 and TRBJ1-1, with D possibly matching TRBD1 (6 bases). The V end was cut by 6 bases, the J end by 3 bases, with 14 bases between. From germline, CDR1 is SNHLY and CDR2 FYNNEI. The CDR3 loop spans 14 amino acids. CDR3 region: CASRDRSLDTEAFF. The CDR3 DNA is TGTGCCAGCAGAGACAGGAGTCTCGACACTGAAGCTTTCTTT.

This chain connects TRBV7-8 to TRBJ2-7; TRBD2 agrees at 8 bases. This CDR3 is 14 amino acids long. V was pared by 4 bases and J by 6 bases, with 8 bases of the junction left unmatched. The V gene's germline CDR1 is SGHVS and CDR2 FQNEAQ. The CDR3 bases are TGTGCCAGCAGCTCGACTAGCGTTAACCGCGAGCAGTACTTC. Residues: CASSSTSVNREQYF.

This clonotype was counted once. The junction differs from germline at one of its ends, possibly a read error. This CDR3 is CASSLSGTEALF. CDR3 in DNA: TGTGCCAGCAGTTTAAGCGGGACAGAAGCTTTATTT. The chain recombines TRBV27 with TRBJ1-1; TRBD1 matches at 7 bases. CDR1 is MNHEY and CDR2 is SMNVEV in the germline V gene (reference sequence). CDR3 length: 12 residues.

The chain couples TRBV2 to TRBJ2-6; maybe TRBD1 (6 bases). The CDR3 spans 18 residues. V was clipped by 7 bases and J by 0 bases, with 19 bases between them. Germline CDR1 SNHLY, CDR2 FYNNEI. CDR3 sequence reads: CASKRRVQGISGANVLTF. The CDR3 DNA reads TGTGCCAGCAAACGTCGTGTGCAGGGGATCTCTGGGGCCAACGTCCTGACTTTC.

This clonotype was seen at least ten times. The J gene is TRBJ1-1, the V gene TRBV6-2 or TRBV6-3; 8 bases fit TRBD1. The CDR3 has 13 amino acids. Per germline, CDR1 MNHEY and CDR2 SVGEGT. V lost 8 bases to trimming and J lost 4 bases; unmatched junction nucleotides: 6. The CDR3 DNA follows: TGTGCCAGCCAGAAAACAGGGGGCACTGAAGCTTTCTTT. Translation gives CASQKTGGTEAFF.

The chain combines TRBV6-2 or TRBV6-3 with TRBJ2-1; D may match TRBD1 or TRBD2 (6 bases each). V was cut by 5 bases and J by 4 bases, with 18 bases left in between. The CDR3 has 16 residues. Germline V CDR1 and CDR2: MNHEY, SVGEGT. CDR3 in amino acids: CASSEFSGGGYNEQFF. As DNA, the CDR3 is TGTGCCAGCAGTGAATTTAGCGGAGGGGGGTACAATGAGCAGTTCTTC.

By its share, this clonotype is medium-sized. The rearrangement links TRBV19 to TRBJ2-1; D possibly corresponds to TRBD2 (6 bases). The CDR3 runs to 16 residues. Trimming shortened V by 5 bases and J by 1 base, and 15 bases separated the two germline ends. The V gene's germline CDR1 is LNHDA and CDR2 SQIVND (reference sequence). CDR3 residues: CASSGLQGRSYNEQFF. CDR3 nucleotide sequence: TGTGCCAGTAGTGGACTTCAAGGGAGGTCCTACAATGAGCAGTTCTTC.

The chain recombines TRBV11-3 with TRBJ1-2; TRBD1 is a possible D gene (6 bases). V shed 4 bases and J shed 13 bases, with 16 bases lying between them. The CDR3 is 12 residues long. Germline V gene lookup returns CDR1 SGHNT and CDR2 YENEEA. The CDR3 region is CASSSRRDKITF. CDR3 sequence (DNA): TGTGCCAGCAGCTCCCGCCGGGACAAGATCACCTTC. Combining the CDR3 with reference TRBV11-3 and TRBJ1-2 gives the whole variable domain EAGVVQSPRYKIIEKKQPVAFWCNPISGHNTLYWYLQNLGQGPELLIRYENEEAVDDSQLPKDRFSAERLKGVDSTLKIQPAELGDSAVYLCASSSRRDKITFGSGTRLTVV.

About this clonotype itself: A far larger clone is a single base away, which makes a read error likely. The V and J genes are TRBV7-2 and TRBJ2-1, with D perhaps matching TRBD1 or TRBD2 (5 bases each). The germline V and J ends were trimmed by 6 bases and 6 bases, with 18 bases remaining between them. CDR3 size: 15 residues. Germline V gene data show CDR1 as SGHTA and CDR2 as FQGNSA. CDR3 in DNA: TGTGCCAGCAGTTCAACCCGGGAAAGGGGCAATGAGCAGTTCTTC. Translation: CASSSTRERGNEQFF.

This chain uses TRBV6-1 with TRBJ2-7; 9 bases match TRBD1. The V gene's germline CDR1 is MNHNS and CDR2 SASEGT. Trimming removed 7 bases from V and 4 bases from J; junction bases left unmatched: 5. The CDR3 totals 13 residues. CDR3 in DNA: TGTGCCAGCAAGACAGGGGGAATTTACGAGCAGTACTTC. It encodes CASKTGGIYEQYF.

To note about this clonotype: This is likely an artifact of a read error, given a far larger clone one base away. This chain uses TRBV6-5 with TRBJ2-3; no definite D call. The CDR3 runs 12 residues. In germline, CDR1 is MNHEY, CDR2 SVGAGI. V was cut by 7 bases and J by 5 bases, with 10 bases left in between. This CDR3 reads CASTLYGDTQYF. The DNA of the CDR3 is TGTGCCAGCACTTTATACGGAGATACGCAGTATTTT.

This chain links TRBV5-1 with TRBJ2-7; the D is unclear. Deletions cut 2 bases from V and 4 bases from J, with 13 bases between. CDR1 SGHRS and CDR2 YFSETQ come from the germline V gene. The CDR3 length is 14 residues. DNA of the CDR3: TGCGCCAGCAGCTTCTCTCCCCACGGATACGAGCAGTACTTC. It is translated as CASSFSPHGYEQYF. The variable domain in full, with the rest retrieved from reference TRBV5-1 and TRBJ2-7, is KAGVTQTPRYLIKTRGQQVTLSCSPISGHRSVSWYQQTPGQGLQFLFEYFSETQRNKGNFPGRFSGRQFSNSRSEMNVSTLELGDSALYLCASSFSPHGYEQYFGPGTRLTVT.

By frequency in the sample, this clonotype is medium-sized. This rearrangement joins TRBV12-3 or TRBV12-4 to TRBJ1-2; D is perhaps TRBD1 (5 bases). The CDR3 has 12 residues. V was clipped by 5 bases and J by 5 bases, with 9 bases between them. The CDR3 DNA sequence: TGTGCCAGCAGTCCGACAGCTTATGGCTACACCTTC. It yields the protein CASSPTAYGYTF.

The chain carries TRBV2 and TRBJ2-7; D call uncertain. Germline CDR1 reads SNHLY; CDR2 reads FYNNEI. The length of the CDR3 is 15 residues. V lost 2 bases to trimming and J lost 1 base, with 12 bases between them. The CDR3 DNA sequence: TGTGCCAGCAGTGAAAGTCAGGACCAATCCTACGAGCAGTACTTC. This gives the protein CASSESQDQSYEQYF. The full variable domain, rest sourced from reference TRBV2 and TRBJ2-7, is EPEVTQTPSHQVTQMGQEVILRCVPISNHLYFYWYRQILGQKVEFLVSFYNNEISEKSEIFDDQFSVERPDGSNFTLKIRSTKLEDSAMYFCASSESQDQSYEQYFGPGTRLTVT.

The table lists this clonotype with many counts. This sequence joins TRBV19 and TRBJ2-3, with 8 bases aligning to TRBD2. The V gene's germline CDR1 is LNHDA and CDR2 SQIVND (reference sequence). This CDR3 spans 18 amino acids. J gave up 5 bases and V 2 bases, and 15 bases lay outside the gene matches. In DNA, the CDR3 is TGTGCCAGTAGTATAATGGTCGGGAGGGCGGGTTTCAGAGATACGCAGTATTTT. It yields the protein CASSIMVGRAGFRDTQYF.

In this sample, this clonotype is medium-sized. The V gene is TRBV11-2, the J gene TRBJ1-4; 10 nucleotides match TRBD1. The CDR3 is made up of 18 amino acids. V was clipped by 3 bases and J by 4 bases; unmatched bases: 11. The germline V gene encodes CDR1 SGHAT and CDR2 FQNNGV. CDR3 residues: CASSFETGGVGGNEKLFF. The CDR3 nucleotides read TGTGCCAGCAGCTTTGAGACAGGGGGCGTCGGCGGTAATGAAAAACTGTTTTTT. The full variable domain, in which reference TRBV11-2 and TRBJ1-4 provide the parts outside the CDR3, is EAGVAQSPRYKIIEKRQSVAFWCNPISGHATLYWYQQILGQGPKLLIQFQNNGVVDDSQLPKDRFSAERLKGVDSTLKIQPAKLEDSAVYLCASSFETGGVGGNEKLFFGSGTQLSVL.